These 19 T cell receptor beta chains came from one sample sequenced in a study of blood T cells in healthy people across ages (dated by TCRdb to between 2015 and 2016). The library was produced with 5' RACE. Reads for this sample came from an Illumina HiSeq 2500. A second PCR of roughly 7 to 12 cycles was run with a J-beta primer mix and a sample-barcoded 5' primer. The public reads were reprocessed in TCRdb via fastp at Q25 and MiXCR, keeping in-frame beta chains. Rows are unified per CDR3 protein, each entry keeping the most common DNA and genes. The sample includes 550,000 to 650,000 distinct CDR3 sequences, with around 27% observed a single time. About 3.9% of the sample is in the top ten clones. Separately, the same data were catalogued under a study of T cells of mothers and their children.

Input material: blood. Receptors were obtained from a boy between 2 and 10 years old in good health.

This chain connects TRBV15 to TRBJ1-2; D not certain. The CDR3 totals 13 residues. Trimming took 5 bases from V and 6 from J, leaving 13 bases between them. Per the germline V gene, CDR1 is LNHNV and CDR2 is YYDKDF (reference sequence). The CDR3 here is CATSRRAGDGYTF. In nucleotides, the CDR3 is TGTGCCACCAGCCGGCGGGCCGGCGATGGCTACACCTTC.

In its sample, this clonotype was seen a few times. V is TRBV7-2 and J is TRBJ2-1, with 7 bases fitting TRBD1. The CDR3 contains 17 residues. Germline CDR1 SGHTA, CDR2 FQGNSA. J was trimmed by 2 bases and V by 2 bases; bases with no gene match: 9. The CDR3 reads CASSLTFRQGPYNEQFF. CDR3 nucleotides: TGTGCCAGCAGCTTAACCTTCCGACAGGGACCCTACAATGAGCAGTTCTTC.

V is TRBV4-2 and J is TRBJ2-1; 7 bases align to TRBD1. V shed 4 bases and J 2 bases; nucleotides not matched to a gene: 11. This CDR3 is 17 amino acids long. Germline V gene lookup returns CDR1 LGHNA and CDR2 YNFKEQ. The CDR3 nucleotides are TGTGCCAGCAGCCGAGAGAACAGGGGCAATCCCTACAATGAGCAGTTCTTC. It yields the protein CASSRENRGNPYNEQFF.

The genes are TRBV29-1 and TRBJ2-7; possibly TRBD1 for D (6 bases). Trimming removed 5 bases from V and 2 bases from J, with 13 bases in between. The V gene's germline CDR1 is SQVTM and CDR2 ANQGSEA. The CDR3 consists of 13 residues. The CDR3 here is CSVLRGRTYEQYF. The CDR3 nucleotides read TGCAGCGTTTTGAGGGGGAGAACCTACGAGCAGTACTTC.

This clonotype appeared a few times. The CDR3 nucleotides read TGTGCCAGCGGGAGAGTCCCCACAGATACGCAGTATTTT. Protein: CASGRVPTDTQYF. The V gene is TRBV2, the J gene TRBJ2-3; TRBD2 is a possible D gene (5 bases). This CDR3 comprises 13 residues. V lost 8 bases and J lost 2, with 11 bases in between. The V gene's germline CDR1 is SNHLY and CDR2 FYNNEI.

The rearrangement links TRBV6-5 to TRBJ1-2, with unresolved D. This CDR3 region has 12 residues. Trimming removed 6 bases from V and 0 bases from J, with 5 bases in between. Per the germline V gene, CDR1 is MNHEY and CDR2 is SVGAGI. CDR3 bases: TGTGCCAGCAGGGCTACTAACTATGGCTACACCTTC. It specifies CASRATNYGYTF.

This chain links TRBV7-8 with TRBJ1-5, with TRBD1 identical over 7 bases. With 5 bases clipped from V and 0 bases from J, the junction kept 1 base outside the gene matches. This CDR3 has 14 residues. Germline CDR1 reads SGHVS; CDR2 reads FQNEAQ. CDR3: CASSRDSSNQPQHF. In DNA, the CDR3 is TGTGCCAGCAGCAGGGACAGTAGCAATCAGCCCCAGCATTTT.

DNA of the CDR3: TGTGCCAGCCGGACGACTGGCGGGGGGGCCGACACCGGGGAGCTGTTTTTT. Encoded protein: CASRTTGGGADTGELFF. The chain is built from TRBV5-5 and TRBJ2-2, with 9 bases fitting TRBD2. The junction had 13 bases not matched to a gene; V was cut back by 7 bases and J by 3 bases. Germline V gene data show CDR1 as SGHKS and CDR2 as YYEKEE (reference sequence). The CDR3 has 17 residues.

This clonotype was observed a handful of times. CDR3 nucleotide sequence: TGCAGCGTTGAAGGGCGATACGTAGATACGCAGTATTTT. Protein sequence: CSVEGRYVDTQYF. V usage is TRBV29-1 and J usage is TRBJ2-3, with D hard to call. Germline values: CDR1 SQVTM, CDR2 ANQGSEA. V was cut by 1 base and J by 5 bases, with 10 bases left in between. This CDR3 contains 13 residues.

Ten or more counts support this clonotype. CDR3 sequence: CASSPSAGGYEQYF. As DNA, the CDR3 is TGTGCCAGCAGCCCCTCCGCCGGGGGCTACGAGCAGTACTTC. The V gene is TRBV12-3 or TRBV12-4, the J gene TRBJ2-7; the D gene is possibly TRBD2 (6 bases). Between the trimmed V and J ends, which lost 6 bases and 3 bases, there was a span of 15 bases. The CDR3 extends over 14 amino acids.

The table lists this clonotype with a count of one. This clone may be a read error of a much larger clone one base away. V gene TRBV5-5 combines with J gene TRBJ2-2; no reliable D call. Between the trimmed V and J ends, which lost 2 bases and 1 base, there was a span of 3 bases. Germline CDR1 reads SGHKS; CDR2 reads YYEKEE (reference sequence). The CDR3 contains 13 residues. The CDR3 spells CASSFVNTGELFF. CDR3 DNA: TGTGCCAGCAGCTTCGTGAACACCGGGGAGCTGTTTTTT.

The chain has TRBV5-4 and TRBJ2-3; TRBD2 matches at 12 bases. This CDR3 contains 15 residues. Germline V gene sequence: CDR1 SGHNT, CDR2 YYREEE (reference sequence). With V trimmed by 5 bases and J by 3 bases, 4 bases remained unmatched. The CDR3 DNA sequence: TGTGCCAGCAGAAGGACTAGCGGGGAAACAGATACGCAGTATTTT. As protein: CASRRTSGETDTQYF.

V usage is TRBV29-1 and J usage is TRBJ2-1, with 9 bases identical to TRBD2. Germline loops: CDR1 SQVTM, CDR2 ANQGSEA. J was trimmed by 4 bases and V by 5 bases; bases with no gene match: 27. This CDR3 is built from 21 residues. CDR3 DNA: TGCAGCGTTACGGGGGGGGCTAAAGCGGGAGGCCTTTATCAGAAGTACAATGAGCAGTTCTTC. Translating it yields CSVTGGAKAGGLYQKYNEQFF.

This clonotype has only a few counts. The chain uses TRBV6-5 and TRBJ2-2; TRBD2 matches 7 bases. CDR3 length: 13 residues. V was pared by 11 bases and J by 1 base, with 4 bases of the junction left unmatched. Germline values: CDR1 MNHEY, CDR2 SVGAGI. CDR3 sequence: CACGGRNTGELFF. CDR3 in DNA: TGTGCCTGCGGGGGACGGAACACCGGGGAGCTGTTTTTT.

The J gene is TRBJ2-7, the V gene TRBV4-2; 9 positions agree with TRBD2. Losses at the gene ends were 4 bases for V and 7 bases for J; bases not matched to a gene: 5. Germline-derived CDR1 and CDR2 are LGHNA and YNFKEQ. This CDR3 region has 13 residues. The CDR3 spells CASSLGLAQEQYF. Here the CDR3 DNA reads TGTGCCAGCAGCCTCGGACTAGCGCAGGAGCAGTACTTC.

The chain employs TRBV20-1 and TRBJ2-4; D not certain. Per germline, CDR1 DFQATT and CDR2 SNEGSKA (reference sequence). Trimming left V 0 bases short and J 1 base short, with 10 bases between. The CDR3 consists of 15 residues. CDR3 loop: CSARDREMAKNIQYF. DNA for the CDR3: TGCAGTGCTAGAGATAGAGAGATGGCCAAAAACATTCAGTACTTC.

This rearrangement joins TRBV6-5 to TRBJ2-7; 7 nucleotides align to TRBD2. CDR1 is MNHEY and CDR2 is SVGAGI in the germline V gene. The CDR3 has 14 amino acids. Losses at the gene ends were 3 bases for V and 3 bases for J; bases not matched to a gene: 5. CDR3 sequence reads: CASSYRGVDYEQYF. The CDR3 DNA sequence: TGTGCCAGCAGTTATCGGGGGGTTGACTACGAGCAGTACTTC.

This clonotype has just one count. CDR3 protein: CASSFQTSGGRETQYF. The CDR3 nucleotides read TGCGCCAGCAGCTTCCAGACTAGCGGGGGAAGAGAGACCCAGTACTTC. The chain combines TRBV5-1 with TRBJ2-5, with TRBD2 matching over 12 bases. The CDR3 is 16 amino acids. Looked up from germline, CDR1 is SGHRS and CDR2 is YFSETQ. Trimming at V came to 2 bases and at J to 4 bases, leaving 6 bases not matched to a gene.

This rearrangement joins TRBV6-5 to TRBJ2-1, with 14 nucleotides matching TRBD2. V was pared by 6 bases and J by 9 bases, with 4 bases of the junction left unmatched. The germline V gene encodes CDR1 MNHEY and CDR2 SVGAGI. This CDR3 has 14 residues. The CDR3 is CASRGTSGSIEQFF. The CDR3 DNA reads as TGTGCCAGCAGGGGGACTAGCGGGAGTATTGAGCAGTTCTTC.